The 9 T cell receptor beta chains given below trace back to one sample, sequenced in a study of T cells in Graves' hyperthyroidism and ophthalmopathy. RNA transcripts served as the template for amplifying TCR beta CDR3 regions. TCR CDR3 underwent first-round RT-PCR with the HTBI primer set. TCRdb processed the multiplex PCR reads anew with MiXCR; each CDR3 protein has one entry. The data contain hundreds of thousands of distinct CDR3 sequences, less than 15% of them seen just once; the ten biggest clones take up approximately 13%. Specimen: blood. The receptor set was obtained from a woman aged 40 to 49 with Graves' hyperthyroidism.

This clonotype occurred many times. CDR3 sequence reads: CASSSPGTGSDGTEAFF. CDR3 sequence (DNA): TGTGCCAGCAGTTCCCCCGGGACAGGGTCGGATGGCACTGAAGCTTTCTTT. V usage is TRBV12-3 or TRBV12-4 and J usage is TRBJ1-1, with TRBD1 identical over 9 bases. V lost 4 bases to trimming and J lost 4 bases; unmatched junction nucleotides: 13. The CDR3 covers 17 residues.

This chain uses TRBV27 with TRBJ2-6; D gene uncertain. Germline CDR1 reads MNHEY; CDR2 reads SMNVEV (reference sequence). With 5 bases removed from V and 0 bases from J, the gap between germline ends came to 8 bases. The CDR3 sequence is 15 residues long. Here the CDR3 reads CASSPTFSGANVLTF. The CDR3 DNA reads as TGTGCCAGCAGTCCAACTTTCTCTGGGGCCAACGTCCTGACTTTC. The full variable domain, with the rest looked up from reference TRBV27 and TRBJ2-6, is EAQVTQNPRYLITVTGKKLTVTCSQNMNHEYMSWYRQDPGLGLRQIYYSMNVEVTDKGDVPEGYKVSRKEKRNFPLILESPSPNQTSLYFCASSPTFSGANVLTFGAGSRLTVL.

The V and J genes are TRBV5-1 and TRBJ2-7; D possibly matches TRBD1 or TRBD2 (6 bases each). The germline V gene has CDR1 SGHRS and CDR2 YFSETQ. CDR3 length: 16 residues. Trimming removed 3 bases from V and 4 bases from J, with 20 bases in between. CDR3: CASSSESRGLWYEQYF. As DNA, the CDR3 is TGCGCCAGCAGCTCCGAAAGCAGGGGACTTTGGTACGAGCAGTACTTC.

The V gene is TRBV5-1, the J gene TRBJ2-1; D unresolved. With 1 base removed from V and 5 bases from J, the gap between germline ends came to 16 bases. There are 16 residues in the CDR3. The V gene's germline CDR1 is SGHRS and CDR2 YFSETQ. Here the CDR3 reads CASSLLTNSANNEQFF. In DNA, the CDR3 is TGCGCCAGCAGCTTGCTCACCAATTCCGCGAACAATGAGCAGTTCTTC.

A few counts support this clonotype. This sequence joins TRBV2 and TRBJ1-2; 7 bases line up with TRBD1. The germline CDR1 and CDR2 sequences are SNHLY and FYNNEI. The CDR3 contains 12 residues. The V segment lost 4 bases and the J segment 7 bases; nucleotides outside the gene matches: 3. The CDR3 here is CASSGQGSGYTF. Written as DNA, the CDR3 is TGTGCCAGCAGTGGACAGGGAAGTGGCTACACCTTC.

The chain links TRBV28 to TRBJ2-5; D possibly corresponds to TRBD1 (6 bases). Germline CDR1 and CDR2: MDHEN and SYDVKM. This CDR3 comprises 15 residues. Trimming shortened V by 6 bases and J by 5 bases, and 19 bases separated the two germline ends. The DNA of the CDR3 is TGTGCCAGCAGACCGGGACACTCTGCGTGGGAGACCCAGTACTTC. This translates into CASRPGHSAWETQYF.

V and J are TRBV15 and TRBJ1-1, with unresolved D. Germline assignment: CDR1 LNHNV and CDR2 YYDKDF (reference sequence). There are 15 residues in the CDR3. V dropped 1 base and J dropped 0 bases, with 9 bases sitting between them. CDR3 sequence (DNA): TGTGCCACCAGCAGAGTATTAGGGCTGAACACTGAAGCTTTCTTT. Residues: CATSRVLGLNTEAFF.

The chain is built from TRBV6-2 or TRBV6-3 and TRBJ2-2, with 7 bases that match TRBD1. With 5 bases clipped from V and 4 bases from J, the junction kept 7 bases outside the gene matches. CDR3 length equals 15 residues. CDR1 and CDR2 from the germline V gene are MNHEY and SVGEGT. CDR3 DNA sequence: TGTGCCAGCAGTGCAAGACAGGGAGTCACCGGGGAGCTGTTTTTT. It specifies CASSARQGVTGELFF.

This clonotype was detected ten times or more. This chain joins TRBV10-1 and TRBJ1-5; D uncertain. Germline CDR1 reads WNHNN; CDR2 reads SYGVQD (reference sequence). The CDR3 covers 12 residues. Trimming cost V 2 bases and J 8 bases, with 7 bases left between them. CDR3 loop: CASSEALEPQHF. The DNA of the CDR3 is TGCGCCAGCAGTGAGGCTTTGGAGCCCCAGCATTTT.